This paragraph covers one T cell receptor (beta chain) sequence. Assay used: immunoSEQ multiplex PCR; TCRdb lists only in-frame clones, some missing. The sample holds 150,000 to 200,000 clones, 90% to 95% seen once. This sample is part of a study of T cell responses to AZD1222 COVID-19 vaccine. The starting material was peripheral blood, obtained 28 days after the second AZD1222 dose. The receptor was derived from an adult who received the AZD1222 COVID-19 vaccine.

The CDR3, as DNA: TGTGCCAGCAGCGGAATAGTGCAAGAGACCCAGTACTTC. This encodes CASSGIVQETQYF. The J gene is TRBJ2-5, the V gene TRBV9; D unresolved. Germline V gene lookup returns CDR1 SGDLS and CDR2 YYNGEE. There are 13 residues in the CDR3. V dropped 3 bases and J dropped 2 bases, with 8 bases sitting between them.